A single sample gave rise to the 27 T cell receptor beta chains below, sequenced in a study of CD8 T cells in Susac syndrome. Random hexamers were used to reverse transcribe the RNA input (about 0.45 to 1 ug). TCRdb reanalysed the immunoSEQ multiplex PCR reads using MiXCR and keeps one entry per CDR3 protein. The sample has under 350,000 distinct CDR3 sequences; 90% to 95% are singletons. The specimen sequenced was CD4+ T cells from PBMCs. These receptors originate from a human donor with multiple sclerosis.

The CDR3 reads CASSAPGPTPDTQYF. The CDR3 DNA is TGTGCCAGCAGCGCACCGGGACCAACCCCAGATACGCAGTATTTT. The chain joins TRBV7-3 to TRBJ2-3, with D perhaps assigned TRBD1 or TRBD2 (5 bases each). This CDR3 contains 15 residues. V was cut by 5 bases and J by 4 bases, with 16 bases left in between. Looked up from germline, CDR1 is SGHTA and CDR2 is FQGTGA.

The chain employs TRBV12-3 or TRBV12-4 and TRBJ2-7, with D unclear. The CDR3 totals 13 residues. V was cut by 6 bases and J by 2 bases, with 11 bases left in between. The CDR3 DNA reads TGTGCCAGCAGCTCTCTTATGGCCTACGAGCAGTACTTC. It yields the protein CASSSLMAYEQYF.

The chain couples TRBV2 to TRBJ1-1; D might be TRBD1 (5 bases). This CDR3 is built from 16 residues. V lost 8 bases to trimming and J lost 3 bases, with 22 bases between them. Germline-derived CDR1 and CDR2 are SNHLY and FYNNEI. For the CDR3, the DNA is TGTGCCAGCGACTCTATGTGGCAGGGAGGGGACACTGAAGCTTTCTTT. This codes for CASDSMWQGGDTEAFF.

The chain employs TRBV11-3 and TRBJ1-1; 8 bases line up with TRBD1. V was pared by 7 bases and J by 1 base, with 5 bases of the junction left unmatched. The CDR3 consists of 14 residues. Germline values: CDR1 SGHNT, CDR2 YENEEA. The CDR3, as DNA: TGTGCCAGCACCTTTGGACAGGGGAACACTGAAGCTTTCTTT. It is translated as CASTFGQGNTEAFF.

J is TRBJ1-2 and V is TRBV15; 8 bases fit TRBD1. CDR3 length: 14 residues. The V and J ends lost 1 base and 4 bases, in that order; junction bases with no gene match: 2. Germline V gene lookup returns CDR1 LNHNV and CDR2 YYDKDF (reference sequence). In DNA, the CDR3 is TGTGCCACCAGCAGAGTGGGACAGGTCTATGGCTACACCTTC. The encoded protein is CATSRVGQVYGYTF. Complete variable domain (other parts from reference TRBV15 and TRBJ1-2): DAMVIQNPRYQVTQFGKPVTLSCSQTLNHNVMYWYQQKSSQAPKLLFHYYDKDFNNEADTPDNFQSRRPNTSFCFLDIRSPGLGDTAMYLCATSRVGQVYGYTFGSGTRLTVV.

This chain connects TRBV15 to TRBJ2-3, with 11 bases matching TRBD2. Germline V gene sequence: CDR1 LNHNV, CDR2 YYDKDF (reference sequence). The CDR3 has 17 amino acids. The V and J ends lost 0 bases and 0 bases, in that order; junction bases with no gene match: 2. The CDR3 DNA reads TGTGCCACCAGCAGAGACCTAGCGGGGGGAAGCACAGATACGCAGTATTTT. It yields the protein CATSRDLAGGSTDTQYF.

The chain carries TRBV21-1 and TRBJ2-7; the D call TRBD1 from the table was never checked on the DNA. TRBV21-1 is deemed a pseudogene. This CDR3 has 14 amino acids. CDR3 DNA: TGTGCCAGCAGCTCGGGACAGGGGACCTACGAGCAGTACTTC. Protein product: CASSSGQGTYEQYF.

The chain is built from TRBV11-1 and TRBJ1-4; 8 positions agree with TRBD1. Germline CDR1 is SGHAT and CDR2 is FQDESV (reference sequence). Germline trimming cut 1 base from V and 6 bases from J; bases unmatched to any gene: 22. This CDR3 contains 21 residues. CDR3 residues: CASSLVAPPGQVAARYEKLFF. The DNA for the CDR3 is TGTGCCAGCAGCTTAGTAGCCCCACCGGGACAGGTAGCGGCTCGCTATGAAAAACTGTTTTTT.

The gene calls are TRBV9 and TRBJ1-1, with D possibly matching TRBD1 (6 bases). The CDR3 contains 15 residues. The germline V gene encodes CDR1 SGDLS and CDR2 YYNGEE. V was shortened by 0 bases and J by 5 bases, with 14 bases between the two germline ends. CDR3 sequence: CASSVGGGRRTEAFF. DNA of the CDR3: TGTGCCAGCAGCGTAGGTGGGGGGCGCAGGACTGAAGCTTTCTTT.

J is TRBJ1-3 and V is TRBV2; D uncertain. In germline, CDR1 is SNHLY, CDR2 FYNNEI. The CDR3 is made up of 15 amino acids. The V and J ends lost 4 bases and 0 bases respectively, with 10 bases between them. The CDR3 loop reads CASSVGRSSGNTIYF. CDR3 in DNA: TGTGCCAGCAGTGTAGGCAGAAGCTCTGGAAACACCATATATTTT.

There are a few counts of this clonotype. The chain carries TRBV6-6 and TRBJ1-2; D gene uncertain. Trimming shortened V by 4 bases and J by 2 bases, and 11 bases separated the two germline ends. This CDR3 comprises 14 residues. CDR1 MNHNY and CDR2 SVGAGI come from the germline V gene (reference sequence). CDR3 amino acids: CASSFQHGNYGYTF. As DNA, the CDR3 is TGTGCCAGCAGTTTCCAGCACGGGAACTATGGCTACACCTTC.

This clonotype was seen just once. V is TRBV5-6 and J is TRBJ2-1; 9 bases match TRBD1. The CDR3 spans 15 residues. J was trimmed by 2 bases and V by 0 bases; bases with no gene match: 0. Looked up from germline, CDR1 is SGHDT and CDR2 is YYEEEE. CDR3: CASSLGDRAYNEQFF. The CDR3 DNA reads TGTGCCAGCAGCTTGGGGGACAGGGCCTACAATGAGCAGTTCTTC.

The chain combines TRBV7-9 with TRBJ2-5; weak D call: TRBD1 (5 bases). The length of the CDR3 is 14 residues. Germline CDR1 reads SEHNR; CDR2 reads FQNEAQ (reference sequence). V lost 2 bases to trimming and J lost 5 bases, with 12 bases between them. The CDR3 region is CASSLQGIFETQYF. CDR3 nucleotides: TGTGCCAGCAGCTTACAGGGTATCTTTGAGACCCAGTACTTC.

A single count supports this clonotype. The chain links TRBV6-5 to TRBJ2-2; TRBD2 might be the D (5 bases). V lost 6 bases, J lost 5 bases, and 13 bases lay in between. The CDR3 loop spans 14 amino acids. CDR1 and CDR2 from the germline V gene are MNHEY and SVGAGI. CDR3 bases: TGTGCCAGCAGAGCACCCAGAGGGACCGGGGAGCTGTTTTTT. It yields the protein CASRAPRGTGELFF.

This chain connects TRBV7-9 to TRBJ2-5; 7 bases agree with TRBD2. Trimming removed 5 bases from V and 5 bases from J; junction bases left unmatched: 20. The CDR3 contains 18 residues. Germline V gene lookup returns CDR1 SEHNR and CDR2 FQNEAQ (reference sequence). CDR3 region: CASSRNPWGGSSMETQYF. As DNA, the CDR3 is TGTGCCAGCAGCCGAAATCCCTGGGGGGGGAGTTCTATGGAGACCCAGTACTTC.

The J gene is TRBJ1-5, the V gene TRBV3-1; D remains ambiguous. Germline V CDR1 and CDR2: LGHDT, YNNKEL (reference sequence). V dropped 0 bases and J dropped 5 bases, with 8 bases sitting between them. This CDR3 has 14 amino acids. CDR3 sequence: CASSQDVEHQPQHF. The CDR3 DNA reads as TGTGCCAGCAGCCAAGATGTGGAGCATCAGCCCCAGCATTTT.

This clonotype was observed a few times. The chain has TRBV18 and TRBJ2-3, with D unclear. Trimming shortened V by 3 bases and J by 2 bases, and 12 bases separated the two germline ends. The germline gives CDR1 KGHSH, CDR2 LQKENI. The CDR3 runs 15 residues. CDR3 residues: CASSPELLYTDTQYF. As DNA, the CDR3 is TGTGCCAGCTCACCGGAGCTGCTGTACACAGATACGCAGTATTTT.

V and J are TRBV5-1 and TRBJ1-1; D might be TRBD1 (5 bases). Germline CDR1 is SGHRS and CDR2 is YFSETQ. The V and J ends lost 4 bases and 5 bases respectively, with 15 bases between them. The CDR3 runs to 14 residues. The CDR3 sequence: CASSTQGRGTEAFF. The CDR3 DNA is TGCGCCAGCAGCACCCAGGGAAGGGGAACTGAAGCTTTCTTT. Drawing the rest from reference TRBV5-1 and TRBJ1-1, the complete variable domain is KAGVTQTPRYLIKTRGQQVTLSCSPISGHRSVSWYQQTPGQGLQFLFEYFSETQRNKGNFPGRFSGRQFSNSRSEMNVSTLELGDSALYLCASSTQGRGTEAFFGQGTRLTVV.

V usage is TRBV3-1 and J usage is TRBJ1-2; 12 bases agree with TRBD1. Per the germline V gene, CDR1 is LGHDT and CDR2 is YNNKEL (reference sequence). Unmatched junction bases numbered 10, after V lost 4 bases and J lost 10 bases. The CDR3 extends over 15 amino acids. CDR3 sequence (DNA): TGTGCCAGCAGCCCCTATTCGGGACAGGGGGCCGACTACACCTTC. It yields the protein CASSPYSGQGADYTF.

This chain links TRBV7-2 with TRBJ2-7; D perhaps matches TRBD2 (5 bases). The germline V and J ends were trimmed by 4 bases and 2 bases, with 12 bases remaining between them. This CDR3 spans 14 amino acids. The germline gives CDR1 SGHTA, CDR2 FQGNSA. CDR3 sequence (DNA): TGTGCCAGCAGCTCGGACTTTGGGGCCTACGAGCAGTACTTC. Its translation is CASSSDFGAYEQYF.

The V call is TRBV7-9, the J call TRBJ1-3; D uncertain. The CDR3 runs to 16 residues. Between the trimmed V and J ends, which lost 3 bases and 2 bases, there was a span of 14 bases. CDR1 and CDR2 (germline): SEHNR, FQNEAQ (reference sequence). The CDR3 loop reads CASSLYSASPGNTIYF. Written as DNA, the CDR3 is TGTGCCAGCAGCTTGTATTCAGCTTCTCCTGGAAACACCATATATTTT.

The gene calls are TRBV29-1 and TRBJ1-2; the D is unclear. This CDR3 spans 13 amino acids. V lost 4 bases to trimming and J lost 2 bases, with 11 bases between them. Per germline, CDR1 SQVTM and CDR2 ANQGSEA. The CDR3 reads CSVVLQANYGYTF. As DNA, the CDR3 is TGCAGCGTTGTCCTCCAGGCAAACTATGGCTACACCTTC.

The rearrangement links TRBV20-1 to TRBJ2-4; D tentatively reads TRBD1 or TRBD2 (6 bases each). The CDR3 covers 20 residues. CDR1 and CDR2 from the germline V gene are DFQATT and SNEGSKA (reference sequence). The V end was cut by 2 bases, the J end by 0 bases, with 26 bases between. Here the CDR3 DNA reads TGCAGTGCTAGAATTCAAAGGGGGGTAGGAGGGGATCTAGCCAAAAACATTCAGTACTTC. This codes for CSARIQRGVGGDLAKNIQYF.

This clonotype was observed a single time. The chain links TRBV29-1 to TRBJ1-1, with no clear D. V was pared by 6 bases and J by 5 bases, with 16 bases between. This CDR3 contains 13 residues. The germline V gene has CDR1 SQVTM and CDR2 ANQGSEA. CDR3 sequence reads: CSVAFTVGTEAFF. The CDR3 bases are TGCAGCGTGGCCTTCACAGTAGGGACTGAAGCTTTCTTT. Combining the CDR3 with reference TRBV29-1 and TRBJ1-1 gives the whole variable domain SAVISQKPSRDICQRGTSLTIQCQVDSQVTMMFWYRQQPGQSLTLIATANQGSEATYESGFVIDKFPISRPNLTFSTLTVSNMSPEDSSIYLCSVAFTVGTEAFFGQGTRLTVV.

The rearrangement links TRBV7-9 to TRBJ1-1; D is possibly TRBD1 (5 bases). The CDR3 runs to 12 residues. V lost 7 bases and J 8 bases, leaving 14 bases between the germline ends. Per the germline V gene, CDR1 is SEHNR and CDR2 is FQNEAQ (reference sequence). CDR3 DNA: TGTGCCAGCAACCAGGGAGGGGACGAAGCTTTCTTT. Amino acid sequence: CASNQGGDEAFF.

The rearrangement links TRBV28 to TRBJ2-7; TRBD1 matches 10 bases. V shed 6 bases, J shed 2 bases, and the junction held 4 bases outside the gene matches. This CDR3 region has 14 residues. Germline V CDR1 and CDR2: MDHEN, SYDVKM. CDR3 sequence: CASRFGTGAYEQYF. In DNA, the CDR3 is TGTGCCAGCAGATTCGGGACAGGGGCCTACGAGCAGTACTTC.

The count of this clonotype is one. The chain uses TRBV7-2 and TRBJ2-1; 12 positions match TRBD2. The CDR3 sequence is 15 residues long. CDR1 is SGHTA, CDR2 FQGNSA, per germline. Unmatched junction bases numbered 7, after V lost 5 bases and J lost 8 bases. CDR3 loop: CASSPWTSGNYEQFF. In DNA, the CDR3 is TGTGCCAGCAGCCCCTGGACTAGCGGGAACTATGAGCAGTTCTTC.